This passage covers 26 T cell receptor beta chains from one sample sequenced in a study of shared clonotypes between healthy human individuals. Data came from immunoSEQ multiplex PCR; TCRdb stores just in-frame clones and leaves some out. The table shows some 480,000 clones, with around 80% occurring only once. Sequenced: PBMCs. The source of these receptors is a middle-aged woman in good health. Some clones in this sample may be carry-over from other donors' samples.

A remark on this clone: The sample contains more than one DNA sequence encoding this CDR3. The J gene is TRBJ2-5, the V gene TRBV5-4; D is perhaps TRBD2 (7 bases). CDR1 and CDR2 (germline): SGHNT, YYREEE (reference sequence). The CDR3 runs to 14 residues. Trimming removed 3 bases from V and 6 bases from J, with 15 bases in between. CDR3 amino acids: CASSSRRGGQTQYF. The CDR3 bases are TGTGCCAGCAGCTCCCGGAGGGGGGGACAGACCCAGTACTTC.

V and J are TRBV4-3 and TRBJ2-3; D is uncertain. The CDR3 length is 14 residues. V gave up 0 bases and J gave up 3 bases, with 7 bases separating them. Germline V gene data show CDR1 as LGHNA and CDR2 as YSLEER. For the CDR3, the DNA is TGCGCCAGCAGCCAAGACGACGCGACAGATACGCAGTATTTT. Protein sequence: CASSQDDATDTQYF.

The J gene is TRBJ1-2, the V gene TRBV6-6; unclear D gene. CDR3 length equals 13 residues. Germline CDR1 MNHNY, CDR2 SVGAGI (reference sequence). The ends were cut back, 6 bases at V and 8 bases at J, with 16 bases in the middle. The CDR3 nucleotides read TGTGCCAGCAGCCGCGGAGGGTGGGAGGGCTACACCTTC. Protein sequence: CASSRGGWEGYTF.

V usage is TRBV28 and J usage is TRBJ1-2, with TRBD1 matching 9 bases. Germline V lookup: CDR1 MDHEN, CDR2 SYDVKM. The CDR3 is 16 amino acids. Germline trimming cut 5 bases from V and 4 bases from J; bases unmatched to any gene: 11. The CDR3 sequence: CASSPPGTGPSYGYTF. The DNA of the CDR3 is TGTGCCAGCAGTCCGCCAGGGACAGGGCCATCCTATGGCTACACCTTC.

This chain joins TRBV28 and TRBJ2-3, with a tentative D call TRBD1 (6 bases). Trimming removed 6 bases at V and 5 bases at J, with 12 bases between. CDR3 length equals 13 residues. Germline V gene sequence: CDR1 MDHEN, CDR2 SYDVKM. The CDR3 nucleotides read TGTGCCAGCAGCGCACAGGGTATAGATACGCAGTATTTT. Protein sequence: CASSAQGIDTQYF.

This clone is labeled medium-sized. The same CDR3 can be traced to other DNA sequences in this sample. The chain couples TRBV11-2 to TRBJ2-2, with D tentatively TRBD1 (6 bases). This CDR3 comprises 16 residues. Germline V gene lookup returns CDR1 SGHAT and CDR2 FQNNGV. V lost 3 bases and J 6 bases, leaving 17 bases between the germline ends. CDR3 nucleotides: TGTGCCAGCAGCTTCACACCAACAGGGTCGGCCGGGGAGCTGTTTTTT. It specifies CASSFTPTGSAGELFF.

This clone was recorded only once. The chain joins TRBV5-5 to TRBJ2-7; unclear D gene. Germline lookup yields CDR1 SGHKS and CDR2 YYEKEE (reference sequence). The germline V and J ends were trimmed by 2 bases and 6 bases, with 18 bases remaining between them. CDR3 length: 15 residues. The CDR3, as DNA: TGTGCCAGCAGCTTTGGCTCCCGGCAATGGGGCGAGCAGTACTTC. Translating gives CASSFGSRQWGEQYF.

The chain uses TRBV7-3 and TRBJ1-5, with D uncertain. The germline CDR1 and CDR2 sequences are SGHTA and FQGTGA. V lost 5 bases to trimming and J lost 5 bases, with 7 bases between them. This CDR3 contains 12 residues. The CDR3 protein is CASSQPYQPQHF. The CDR3 DNA reads as TGTGCCAGCAGCCAACCCTATCAGCCCCAGCATTTT.

This sequence joins TRBV29-1 and TRBJ1-2; D not certain. This CDR3 has 12 amino acids. V shed 3 bases and J shed 2 bases, with 7 bases lying between them. Germline-derived CDR1 and CDR2 are SQVTM and ANQGSEA. The CDR3: CSVEDQNYGYTF. The CDR3 nucleotides are TGCAGCGTTGAGGACCAGAACTATGGCTACACCTTC.

This clone occurred once. The gene calls are TRBV2 and TRBJ2-1; TRBD2 might be the D (6 bases). Germline CDR1 is SNHLY and CDR2 is FYNNEI. V was cut by 8 bases and J by 6 bases, with 17 bases left in between. This CDR3 spans 14 amino acids. The CDR3 here is CASGGGRRGNEQFF. The CDR3 DNA is TGTGCCAGCGGAGGAGGGAGGAGGGGCAATGAGCAGTTCTTC.

The chain carries TRBV4-2 and TRBJ2-7, with 8 bases that match TRBD1. After removal of 1 base from V and 5 bases from J, the junction contained 7 bases not matched to a gene. The CDR3 has 15 residues. The germline CDR1 and CDR2 sequences are LGHNA and YNFKEQ. This chain's CDR3 is CASSQAARGRDEQYF. In DNA, the CDR3 is TGTGCCAGCAGCCAAGCTGCCAGGGGGCGGGACGAGCAGTACTTC.

The chain uses TRBV5-4 and TRBJ2-1; 10 bases align to TRBD2. The CDR3 totals 16 residues. Looked up from germline, CDR1 is SGHNT and CDR2 is YYREEE (reference sequence). Losses at the gene ends were 3 bases for V and 4 bases for J; bases not matched to a gene: 7. This chain's CDR3 is CASSSGAGGVYNEQFF. In DNA, the CDR3 is TGTGCCAGCAGCTCCGGAGCGGGAGGGGTGTACAATGAGCAGTTCTTC. The full variable domain, with the rest looked up from reference TRBV5-4 and TRBJ2-1, is ETGVTQSPTHLIKTRGQQVTLRCSSQSGHNTVSWYQQALGQGPQFIFQYYREEENGRGNFPPRFSGLQFPNYSSELNVNALELDDSALYLCASSSGAGGVYNEQFFGPGTRLTVL.

This chain joins TRBV19 and TRBJ2-3, with 12 positions matching TRBD2. V was clipped by 3 bases and J by 3 bases; unmatched bases: 4. The CDR3 runs 16 residues. The V gene's germline CDR1 is LNHDA and CDR2 SQIVND (reference sequence). CDR3 protein: CASSIGLAGWTDTQYF. CDR3 coding DNA: TGTGCCAGTAGTATCGGACTAGCGGGATGGACAGATACGCAGTATTTT.

The chain carries TRBV15 and TRBJ2-1, with D unclear. V was trimmed by 3 bases and J by 7 bases, leaving 16 bases between them. The CDR3 is 15 residues long. Germline V gene sequence: CDR1 LNHNV, CDR2 YYDKDF (reference sequence). CDR3 in amino acids: CATSSPPTFGNEQFF. The CDR3 DNA is TGTGCCACCAGCAGCCCCCCCACTTTTGGGAATGAGCAGTTCTTC.

This clone was detected only once. This chain connects TRBV29-1 to TRBJ2-3, with TRBD2 matching over 12 bases. The trim removed 4 bases at V and 4 bases at J, leaving 6 bases unmatched. CDR1 SQVTM and CDR2 ANQGSEA come from the germline V gene. This CDR3 is 15 amino acids long. The CDR3 sequence: CSVGAGLAGSDTQYF. The CDR3 region has the DNA TGCAGCGTTGGGGCCGGACTAGCGGGATCAGATACGCAGTATTTT.

The chain employs TRBV27 and TRBJ1-2; D gene unclear. This CDR3 contains 11 residues. CDR1 MNHEY and CDR2 SMNVEV come from the germline V gene (reference sequence). Trimming pared 5 bases from V and 4 bases from J, leaving 5 bases between. The DNA for the CDR3 is TGTGCCAGCAGTATGGGCTATGGCTACACCTTC. This encodes CASSMGYGYTF.

This chain joins TRBV5-4 and TRBJ2-7; the match to TRBD2 covers 12 bases. The junction had 7 bases not matched to a gene; V was cut back by 3 bases and J by 3 bases. The length of the CDR3 is 16 residues. Germline CDR1 reads SGHNT; CDR2 reads YYREEE (reference sequence). The CDR3 nucleotides read TGTGCCAGCAGCTCCGGACTAGCGGGGAAATTCTACGAGCAGTACTTC. This translates into CASSSGLAGKFYEQYF.

A few counts support this clone. The chain has TRBV30 and TRBJ1-6, with 10 bases matching TRBD1. J gave up 13 bases and V 5 bases, and 14 bases lay outside the gene matches. The CDR3 has 15 residues. Germline loops: CDR1 GTSNPN, CDR2 SVGIG (reference sequence). Written as DNA, the CDR3 is TGTGCCTGGGGGCGGTTCGTAGGGACAGGGGATCCCCTCCACTTT. Translation: CAWGRFVGTGDPLHF.

The gene calls are TRBV6-8 and TRBJ1-2, with 9 positions matching TRBD1. The CDR3 runs 14 residues. J was trimmed by 4 bases and V by 7 bases; bases with no gene match: 7. CDR1 is MNHGY, CDR2 SAAAGT, per germline. The chain's CDR3 is CASIHRGRIYGYTF. The CDR3 region has the DNA TGTGCCAGCATCCACAGGGGGCGCATCTATGGCTACACCTTC.

This clone was found once. This sequence joins TRBV5-6 and TRBJ2-5; 8 bases align to TRBD1. Germline trimming cut 0 bases from V and 7 bases from J; bases unmatched to any gene: 8. CDR1 SGHDT and CDR2 YYEEEE come from the germline V gene. This CDR3 has 15 residues. The CDR3 DNA is TGTGCCAGCAGCTTGGGGGGACAGGCGGCGGGGACCCAGTACTTC. It encodes CASSLGGQAAGTQYF.

The J gene is TRBJ1-4, the V gene TRBV13; D is unclear. V was pared by 6 bases and J by 7 bases, with 18 bases between. The CDR3 contains 15 residues. Germline assignment: CDR1 PRHDT and CDR2 FYEKMQ (reference sequence). CDR3 region: CASSPRRERTEKLFF. CDR3 nucleotides: TGTGCCAGCAGTCCCCGGAGGGAAAGGACTGAAAAACTGTTTTTT.

This chain connects TRBV4-1 to TRBJ2-7; possible D gene TRBD1, 5 bases. There are 16 residues in the CDR3. The germline V and J ends were trimmed by 0 bases and 2 bases, with 14 bases remaining between them. Germline CDR1 is MGHRA and CDR2 is YSYEKL. The CDR3 spells CASSQEGLLGAYEQYF. CDR3 DNA sequence: TGCGCCAGCAGCCAAGAGGGGCTCCTAGGGGCCTACGAGCAGTACTTC.

This clone was counted only a few times. V and J are TRBV5-1 and TRBJ2-3; 10 bases fit TRBD1. CDR3 length: 15 amino acids. CDR1 SGHRS and CDR2 YFSETQ come from the germline V gene. Trimming removed 4 bases from V and 4 bases from J; junction bases left unmatched: 6. The CDR3 sequence is CASSPGQGKADTQYF. In DNA form, the CDR3 reads TGCGCCAGCAGCCCGGGACAGGGGAAAGCAGATACGCAGTATTTT.

In the case of this clone: Distinct nucleotide sequences in the sample also encode this CDR3. The V call is TRBV6-4, the J call TRBJ2-1, with D possibly TRBD1 on 5 matching bases. Germline V gene sequence: CDR1 MRHNA, CDR2 SNTAGT. V lost 3 bases and J 2 bases, leaving 5 bases between the germline ends. This CDR3 has 13 residues. The CDR3 nucleotides are TGTGCCAGCAGTGAGGACACCTACAATGAGCAGTTCTTC. Its protein is CASSEDTYNEQFF.

The gene calls are TRBV5-5 and TRBJ2-5; 7 bases map to TRBD1. J was trimmed by 3 bases and V by 4 bases; bases with no gene match: 3. This CDR3 has 13 amino acids. The V gene's germline CDR1 is SGHKS and CDR2 YYEKEE (reference sequence). Here the CDR3 reads CASSLGGEETQYF. DNA of the CDR3: TGTGCCAGCAGCCTAGGGGGCGAAGAGACCCAGTACTTC.

This clone was picked up one time. The chain recombines TRBV10-3 with TRBJ1-2; D ambiguous. Looked up from germline, CDR1 is ENHRY and CDR2 is SYGVKD. CDR3 length: 12 amino acids. The V and J ends lost 5 bases and 7 bases respectively, with 11 bases between them. CDR3 sequence (DNA): TGTGCCATCAGTTCCCCGCAGGCTGGCTACACCTTC. As protein: CAISSPQAGYTF.